The 9 T cell receptor beta chains given below trace back to one sample, sequenced in a study of blood T cells in healthy people across ages. The use of a sample-barcoded 5' primer and a J-beta primer mix characterized a second PCR of roughly 6 to 11 cycles. TCRdb re-derived calls from the 5' RACE reads in MiXCR, one entry per CDR3 protein. Of about 400,000 distinct CDR3 sequences in the sample, about 52% were seen once. Sequenced sample: blood. These receptors all stem from a man in his 60s in good health.

As concerns this clonotype: One junction end does not reproduce the germline sequence, and a read error may be involved. V gene TRBV28 combines with J gene TRBJ2-4; D is possibly TRBD2 (5 bases). The J call may be in error: the DNA end matches TRBJ2-7 better. The CDR3 sequence is 12 residues long. In germline, CDR1 is MDHEN, CDR2 SYDVKM. The CDR3 reads CASGLTAGEQYF. The DNA of the CDR3 is TGTGCCAGCGGTTTGACCGCGGGCGAGCAGTACTTC.

This chain uses TRBV20-1 with TRBJ1-2; unclear D gene. Germline CDR1 DFQATT, CDR2 SNEGSKA (reference sequence). V gave up 2 bases and J gave up 5 bases, with 6 bases separating them. This CDR3 comprises 11 residues. The CDR3 reads CSARQVYGYTF. The CDR3 region has the DNA TGCAGTGCTAGACAGGTGTATGGCTACACCTTC.

The V and J genes are TRBV11-2 and TRBJ2-3; TRBD2 is a possible D gene (5 bases). The CDR3 covers 14 residues. V was clipped by 3 bases and J by 1 base, with 8 bases between them. In germline, CDR1 is SGHAT, CDR2 FQNNGV. The CDR3 spells CASSFTRGTDTQYF. The CDR3 coding sequence is TGTGCCAGCAGCTTTACGAGGGGCACAGATACGCAGTATTTT.

The V gene is TRBV6-2 or TRBV6-3, the J gene TRBJ2-7; possibly TRBD2 for D (5 bases). Trimming stripped 2 bases from V and 7 bases from J, with 21 bases between. The CDR3 spans 16 residues. Germline CDR1 and CDR2: MNHEY and SVGEGT. The CDR3 DNA reads as TGTGCCAGCAGTTACGGGAGAATTAGGGTCGGGAATGAGCAGTACTTC. Translated: CASSYGRIRVGNEQYF.

This chain uses TRBV18 with TRBJ2-5; D may be TRBD1 (6 bases). The DNA end lines up better with TRBJ2-7; the J call may be wrong. The CDR3 is 14 amino acids. Germline CDR1 and CDR2: KGHSH and LQKENI. CDR3 protein: CASSPSLGAAEQYF. DNA of the CDR3: TGTGCCAGCTCACCAAGTCTGGGGGCGGCCGAGCAGTACTTC.

The chain has TRBV29-1 and TRBJ2-3, with D tentatively TRBD1 or TRBD2 (5 bases each). The V end lost 2 bases, the J end lost 3 bases, and 24 bases lay between the germline ends. Germline lookup yields CDR1 SQVTM and CDR2 ANQGSEA. The CDR3 has 18 amino acids. The CDR3 nucleotides are TGCAGCGTTGAACTTCGCGGTGGGGCCGGAGGACCTACAGATACGCAGTATTTT. This gives the protein CSVELRGGAGGPTDTQYF.

This clonotype appeared a few times. The CDR3, as DNA: TGCGCCAGCAGCCAAGGGGAGGTAAACAATGAGCAGTTCTTC. Translated, it gives CASSQGEVNNEQFF. The chain links TRBV4-3 to TRBJ2-1; D may be TRBD2 (6 bases). The CDR3 has 14 residues. The V end lost 1 base, the J end lost 5 bases, and 9 bases lay between the germline ends. Germline loops: CDR1 LGHNA, CDR2 YSLEER.

This chain connects TRBV7-6 to TRBJ1-2; TRBD1 aligns across 7 bases. Looked up from germline, CDR1 is SGHVS and CDR2 is FNYEAQ. V lost 5 bases and J lost 5; bases outside the gene matches: 11. This CDR3 has 15 residues. CDR3 protein: CASSPDRDYSYGYTF. For the CDR3, the DNA is TGTGCCAGCAGCCCCGACAGGGATTACTCGTATGGCTACACCTTC.

V is TRBV6-1 and J is TRBJ1-2; D remains unclear. The CDR3 totals 15 residues. The V end lost 1 base, the J end lost 5 bases, and 14 bases lay between the germline ends. Germline V CDR1 and CDR2: MNHNS, SASEGT. The CDR3 DNA is TGTGCCAGCAGTGAAGGTAATCTGGCTTGGTATGGCTACACCTTC. It codes for CASSEGNLAWYGYTF.